Included here is one T cell receptor beta chain sequence, with context. This sample stems from a study of T cell responses to AZD1222 COVID-19 vaccine. Germline V gene lookup returns CDR1 SGHNT and CDR2 YYREEE (reference sequence). The CDR3 runs to 15 residues. V shed 0 bases and J 9 bases; nucleotides not matched to a gene: 10. The table came from immunoSEQ multiplex PCR; TCRdb's copy has only in-frame clones and leaves some out. The sample has 95,000 to 150,000 clones; around 87% are singletons. The receptor was isolated from an adult in good health. Sequencing was performed on peripheral blood, taken on day 0 of AZD1222 vaccination. The chain links TRBV5-4 to TRBJ2-3; 7 bases map to TRBD2. The CDR3 coding sequence is TGTGCCAGCAGCTTGGGCGGGAGCGCGCTCGAGACGCAGTATTTT. Translating gives CASSLGGSALETQYF.